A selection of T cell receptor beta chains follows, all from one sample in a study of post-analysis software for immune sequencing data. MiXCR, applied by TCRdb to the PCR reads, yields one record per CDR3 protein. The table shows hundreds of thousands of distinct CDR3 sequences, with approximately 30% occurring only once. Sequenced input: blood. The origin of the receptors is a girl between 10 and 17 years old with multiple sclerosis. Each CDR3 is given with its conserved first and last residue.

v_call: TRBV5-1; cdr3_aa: CASSPSSQGSAHNF
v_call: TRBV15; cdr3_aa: CVTHPSTSTDTQYF
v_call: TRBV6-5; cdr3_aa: CASSYLLAGRTDTQYF
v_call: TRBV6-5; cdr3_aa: CASRKLGSTDTQYF
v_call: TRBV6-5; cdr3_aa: CASSYVLGGTEAFF
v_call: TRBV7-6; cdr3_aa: CASSLALAGAYEQYF
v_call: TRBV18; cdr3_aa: CASSPQRGQHNEQFF
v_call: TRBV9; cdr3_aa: CASSVVRADWVDEQFF
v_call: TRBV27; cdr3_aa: CASMDAGAGKTQYF
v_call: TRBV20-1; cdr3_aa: CSARGDSNQPQHF
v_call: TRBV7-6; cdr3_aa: CASSFQGHTEAFF
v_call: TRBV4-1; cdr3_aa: CASSQDPPVSGGAKNIQYF
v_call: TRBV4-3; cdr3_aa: CASSQDPGLDGSEQYF
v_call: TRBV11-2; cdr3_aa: CASEGLAGGETQYF
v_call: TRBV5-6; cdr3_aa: CASSLGVGRTDTQYF
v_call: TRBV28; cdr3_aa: CASSLEGQGRDIQYF
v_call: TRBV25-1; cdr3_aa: CASSAAGSYGYTF
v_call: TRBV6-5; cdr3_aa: CATSGGAGNEQFF
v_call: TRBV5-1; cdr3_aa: CASSLDGYQPQHF
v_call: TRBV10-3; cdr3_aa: CAISESGMGRPQHF
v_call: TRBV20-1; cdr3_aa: CSARDRRLAGGPSYNEQFF
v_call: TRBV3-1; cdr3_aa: CASSPHGHAKNIQYF
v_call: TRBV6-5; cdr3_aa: CASSYSRGSSYNEQYF
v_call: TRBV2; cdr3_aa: CASSLLGSQNTEAFF
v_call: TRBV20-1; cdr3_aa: CSARGGGRAYNEQFF
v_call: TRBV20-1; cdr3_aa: CSARDGQGPYEQYF
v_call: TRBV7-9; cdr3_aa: CASFSSGTGGPGGANVLTF
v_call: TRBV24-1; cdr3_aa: CATSDTTGYGYTF
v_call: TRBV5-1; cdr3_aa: CASSTHRVTAYEQYF
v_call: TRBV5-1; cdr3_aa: CASRLGPPRSYEQYF
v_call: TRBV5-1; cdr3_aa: CASSPGTGGHNEQFF
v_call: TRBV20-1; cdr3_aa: CSASIGGGTEAFF
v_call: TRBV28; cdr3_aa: CASSGRGIVETQYF
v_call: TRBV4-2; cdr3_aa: CASSGSGDGYTF
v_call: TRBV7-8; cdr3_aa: CASSYGRLAGGPVETQYF
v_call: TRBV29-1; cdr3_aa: CSVKQGRETQYF
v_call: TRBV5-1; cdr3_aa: CASTVEGAGASTDTQYF
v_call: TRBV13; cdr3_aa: CASSPRSFLPEAFF
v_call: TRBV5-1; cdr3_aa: CASSLAGTEYNEQYF
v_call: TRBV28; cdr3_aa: CASSPVRLLSSYEQYF
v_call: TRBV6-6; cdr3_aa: CASSEVGYNEQYF
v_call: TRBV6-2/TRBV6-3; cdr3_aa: CASSLAATYNEQYF
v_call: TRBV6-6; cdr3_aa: CASSKTHNQPQHF
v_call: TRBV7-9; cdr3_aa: CASSLSLPTAGEQYF
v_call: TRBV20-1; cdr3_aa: CSASSRNTEAFF
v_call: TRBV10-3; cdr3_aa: CATSVSSEQFF